One TCR beta chain is described in this entry. The antigen is not known. The data are from a study of T cell repertoires in cytomegalovirus infection. Study-wide context: Public TCR beta signatures provided an indication of both CMV infection and a matching HLA type.

The CDR3 length is 13 residues. V was shortened by 7 bases and J by 3 bases, with 15 bases between the two germline ends. Germline CDR1 SQVTM, CDR2 ANQGSEA. TCRdb processed the reads anew with MiXCR; each CDR3 protein has one entry. This table holds fewer than 200,000 distinct CDR3 sequences, over 13% found once. Study-wide results and limits: Based on cumulative public TCR beta family frequency, carriers of CMV plus the relevant HLA were identified. The ex vivo response was dominated by HLA-C-restricted CMV-specific TCR beta clonotypes.

This clonotype was obtained from a human donor in good health (CMV status not recorded). Some clones in this sample may be carry-over from other donors' samples. The sample taken for sequencing was PBMCs. The chain combines TRBV29-1 with TRBJ1-2; perhaps TRBD1 as D (6 bases). This chain's CDR3 is CSGYGGLYYGYTF. The CDR3 DNA sequence: TGCAGCGGCTATGGGGGGCTCTACTATGGCTACACCTTC.